This T cell receptor (beta chain) was identified during a study of spatial heterogeneity in lung cancer. Looking at the study overall: Fewer alpha-chain than beta-chain sequences were consistently detected. Each unique TCR and UMI combination was seen more than ten times on average in raw reads.

Only one count was recorded for this clonotype. The CDR3 contains 13 residues. The ends were cut back, 5 bases at V and 3 bases at J, with 7 bases in the middle. From germline, CDR1 is SGHVS and CDR2 FNYEAQ. Time point noted: sample taken at primary tumor resection. Whole RNA came from tumor, nontumor lung or frozen PBMC and was sequenced without being sorted. The 65 or so donors had untreated early-stage non-small cell lung cancer. TCR cDNA molecules each had a unique molecular identifier. MiXCR was run by TCRdb on the 5' RACE reads, yielding one entry per CDR3 protein. Counted here are more than 3,500 distinct CDR3 sequences, more than 25% occurring once; the ten biggest clones make up around 13%.

The sample consisted of normal lung tissue next to the tumor, taken at surgery. The TCR originated in a male donor with early-stage non-small cell lung cancer. The gene calls are TRBV7-6 and TRBJ2-2; D is perhaps TRBD2 (5 bases). Here the CDR3 DNA reads TGTGCCAGCAGCAAGCGGTACACCGGGGAGCTGTTTTTT. Amino acids: CASSKRYTGELFF. Variable domain in full (rest from reference TRBV7-6 and TRBJ2-2): GAGVSQSPRYKVTKRGQDVALRCDPISGHVSLYWYRQALGQGPEFLTYFNYEAQQDKSGLPNDRFSAERPEGSISTLTIQRTEQRDSAMYRCASSKRYTGELFFGEGSRLTVL.